This entry is about one T cell receptor beta chain. Its specificity is unknown. Tumor samples used roughly 18-55 mg of diced tissue. The data derive from a study of early stage breast cancer tumors. Turning to the study itself: Invasive lobular carcinomas made up about 30% of the 12 ER+/PR+/HER2- tumors. Study observations and caveats: Enriched TCRB sequences shared across patients were mostly commonly generated sequences. Tumors had approximately 2.7-fold higher T cell density and higher clonality than adjacent normal breast tissue.

Clones were sequenced by immunoSEQ multiplex PCR, and TCRdb holds only the in-frame ones, with some missing. Of tens of thousands of clones in the sample, roughly 50% were seen once. The sample comprised breast tumor tissue. The TCR sequence derives from a person aged 50-59 years with breast cancer.

This CDR3 reads CSLETDTQYF. In nucleotides, the CDR3 is TGCAGTTTGGAAACAGATACGCAGTATTTT. The chain uses TRBV20-1 and TRBJ2-3; no definite D call. The germline gives CDR1 DFQATT, CDR2 SNEGSKA (reference sequence). V was clipped by 8 bases and J by 3 bases, with 6 bases between them. The CDR3 loop spans 10 amino acids.